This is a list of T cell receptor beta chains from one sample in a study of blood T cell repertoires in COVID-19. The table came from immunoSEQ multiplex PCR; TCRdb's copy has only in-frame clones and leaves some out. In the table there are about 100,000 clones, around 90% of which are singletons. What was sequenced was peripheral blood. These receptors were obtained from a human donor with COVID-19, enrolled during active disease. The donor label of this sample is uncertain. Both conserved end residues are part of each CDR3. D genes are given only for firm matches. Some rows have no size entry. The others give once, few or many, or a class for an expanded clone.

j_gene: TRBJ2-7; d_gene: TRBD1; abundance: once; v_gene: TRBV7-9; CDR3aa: CASSEQGMGSYEQYF; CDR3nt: TGTGCCAGCAGCGAACAGGGGATGGGCTCCTACGAGCAGTACTTC
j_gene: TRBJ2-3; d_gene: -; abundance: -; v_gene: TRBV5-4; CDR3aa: CASSLGRTDTQYF; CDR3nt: TGTGCCAGCAGCTTGGGGAGGACGGATACGCAGTATTTT
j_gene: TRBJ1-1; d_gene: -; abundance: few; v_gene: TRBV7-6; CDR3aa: CASKAHGNTEAFF; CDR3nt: TGTGCCAGCAAAGCTCACGGGAACACTGAAGCTTTCTTT
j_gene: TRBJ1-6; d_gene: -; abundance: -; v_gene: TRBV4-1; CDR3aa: CASSQGNRDSSPLHF; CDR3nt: TGCGCCAGCAGCCAAGGGAACCGGGACTCTTCACCCCTCCACTTT
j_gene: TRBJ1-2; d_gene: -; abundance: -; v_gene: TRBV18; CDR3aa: CASSPPGRFGGYTF; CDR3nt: TGTGCCAGCTCACCACCGGGCAGGTTTGGTGGCTACACCTTC
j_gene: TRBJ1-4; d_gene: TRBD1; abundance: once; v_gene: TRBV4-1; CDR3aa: CASSQVGTAREKLFF; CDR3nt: TGCGCCAGCAGCCAAGTGGGGACAGCTCGGGAAAAACTGTTTTTT
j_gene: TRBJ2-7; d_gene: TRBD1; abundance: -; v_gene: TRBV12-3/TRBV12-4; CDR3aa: CASRGTGVYEQYF; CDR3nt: TGTGCCAGCAGGGGGACAGGGGTGTACGAGCAGTACTTC
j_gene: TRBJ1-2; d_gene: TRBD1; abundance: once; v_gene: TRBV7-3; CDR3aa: CASGTGGSYGYTF; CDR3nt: TGTGCCAGCGGGACAGGGGGCAGCTATGGCTACACCTTC
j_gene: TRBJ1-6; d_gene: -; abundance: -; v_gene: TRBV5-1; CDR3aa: CASSTGTWGSSPLHF; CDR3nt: TGCGCCAGCAGCACAGGGACCTGGGGGAGTTCACCCCTCCACTTT
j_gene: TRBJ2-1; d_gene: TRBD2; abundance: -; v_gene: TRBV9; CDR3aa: CASSEGTIGNEQFF; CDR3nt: TGTGCCAGCAGCGAAGGGACTATTGGGAATGAGCAGTTCTTC
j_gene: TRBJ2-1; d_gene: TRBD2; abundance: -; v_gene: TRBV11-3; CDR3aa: CASSLMGLAGGGEQFF; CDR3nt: TGTGCCAGCAGCTTAATGGGACTAGCGGGAGGGGGTGAGCAGTTCTTC
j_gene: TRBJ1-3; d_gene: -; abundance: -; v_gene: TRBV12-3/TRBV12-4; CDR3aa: CASSPDSFDTIYF; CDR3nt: TGTGCCAGCAGCCCCGACAGTTTCGACACCATATATTTT
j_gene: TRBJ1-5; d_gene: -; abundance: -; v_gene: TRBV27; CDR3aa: CASSHHRSGSNQPQHF; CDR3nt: TGTGCCAGCAGTCACCACAGGAGCGGGAGCAATCAGCCCCAGCATTTT
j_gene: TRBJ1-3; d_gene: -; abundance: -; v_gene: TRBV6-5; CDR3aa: CASSYSEGLSGNTIYF; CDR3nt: TGTGCCAGCAGTTACTCGGAGGGACTCTCTGGAAACACCATATATTTT
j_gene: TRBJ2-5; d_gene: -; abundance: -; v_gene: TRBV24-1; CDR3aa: CATSDLGAEETQYF; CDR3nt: TGTGCCACCAGTGATTTGGGGGCGGAAGAGACCCAGTACTTC
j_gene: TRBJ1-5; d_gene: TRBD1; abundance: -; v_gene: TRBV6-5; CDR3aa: CASRLGQGEAQPQHF; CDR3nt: TGTGCCAGCAGATTAGGACAGGGGGAGGCTCAGCCCCAGCATTTT
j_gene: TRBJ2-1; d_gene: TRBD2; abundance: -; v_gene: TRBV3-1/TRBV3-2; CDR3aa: CASSQPGLRPYNEQFF; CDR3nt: TGTGCCAGCAGCCAACCGGGACTAAGGCCATACAATGAGCAGTTCTTC
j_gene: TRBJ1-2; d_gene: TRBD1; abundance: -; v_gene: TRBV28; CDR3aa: CAIGQGRGYTF; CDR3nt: TGTGCCATCGGACAGGGGAGAGGCTACACCTTC
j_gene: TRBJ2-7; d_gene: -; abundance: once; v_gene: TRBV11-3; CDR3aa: CASSSPGSDEQYF; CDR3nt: TGTGCCAGCAGCTCACCTGGTAGCGACGAGCAGTACTTC
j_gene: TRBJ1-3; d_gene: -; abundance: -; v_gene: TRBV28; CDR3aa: CASSFDRPNTIYF; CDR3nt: TGTGCCAGCAGTTTCGACAGGCCTAACACCATATATTTT
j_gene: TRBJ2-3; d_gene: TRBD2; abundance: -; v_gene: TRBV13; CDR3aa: CASSLSSGGHGTDTQYF; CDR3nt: TGTGCCAGCAGCTTAAGTAGCGGGGGGCACGGCACAGATACGCAGTATTTT
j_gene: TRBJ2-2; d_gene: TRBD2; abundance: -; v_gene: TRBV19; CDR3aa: CASSFGTSGTGELFF; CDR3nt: TGTGCCAGTAGTTTCGGGACTAGCGGGACCGGGGAGCTGTTTTTT
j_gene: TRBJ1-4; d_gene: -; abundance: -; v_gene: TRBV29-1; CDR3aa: CSVAIATNEKLFF; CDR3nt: TGCAGCGTTGCAATTGCAACTAATGAAAAACTGTTTTTT
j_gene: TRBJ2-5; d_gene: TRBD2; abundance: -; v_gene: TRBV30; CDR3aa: CAWSVLSGRAGTQYF; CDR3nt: TGTGCCTGGAGTGTACTTAGCGGGAGGGCCGGGACCCAGTACTTC
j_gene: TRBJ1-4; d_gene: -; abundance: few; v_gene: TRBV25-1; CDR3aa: CASTGGGTRLFF; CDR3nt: TGTGCCAGCACCGGGGGAGGGACTCGGCTGTTTTTT
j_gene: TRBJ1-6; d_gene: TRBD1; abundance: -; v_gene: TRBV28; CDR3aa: CASSGGQGYNSPLHF; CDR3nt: TGTGCCAGCAGCGGGGGACAGGGATATAATTCACCCCTCCACTTT
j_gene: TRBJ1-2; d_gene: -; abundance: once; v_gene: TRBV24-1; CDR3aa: CATSDPGPSGYTF; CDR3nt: TGTGCCACCAGTGATCCAGGGCCCTCCGGCTACACCTTC
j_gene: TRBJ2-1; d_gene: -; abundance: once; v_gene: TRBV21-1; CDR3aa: CASSKNSNEQFF; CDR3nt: TGTGCCAGCAGCAAAAACAGCAATGAGCAGTTCTTC
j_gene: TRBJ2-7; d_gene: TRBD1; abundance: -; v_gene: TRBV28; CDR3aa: CASSTQGTGDQYF; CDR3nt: TGTGCCAGCAGCACCCAAGGGACAGGGGATCAGTACTTC
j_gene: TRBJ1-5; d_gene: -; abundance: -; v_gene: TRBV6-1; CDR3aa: CASSEGVIQLNQPQHF; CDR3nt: TGTGCCAGCAGTGAAGGTGTGATACAGCTCAATCAGCCCCAGCATTTT
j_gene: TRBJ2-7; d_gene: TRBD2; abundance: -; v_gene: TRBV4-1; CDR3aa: CASSHGLAGGSYEQYF; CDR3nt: TGCGCCAGCAGCCACGGACTAGCGGGAGGCTCCTACGAGCAGTACTTC
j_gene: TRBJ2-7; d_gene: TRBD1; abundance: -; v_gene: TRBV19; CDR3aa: CASSQSLTGSHEQYF; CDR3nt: TGTGCCAGTAGCCAGTCCCTGACAGGGAGCCACGAGCAGTACTTC
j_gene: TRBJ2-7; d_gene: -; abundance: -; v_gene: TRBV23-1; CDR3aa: CASSQFKSGSQAYYEQYF; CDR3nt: TGCGCCAGCAGTCAATTCAAAAGCGGTTCGCAGGCGTACTACGAGCAGTACTTC